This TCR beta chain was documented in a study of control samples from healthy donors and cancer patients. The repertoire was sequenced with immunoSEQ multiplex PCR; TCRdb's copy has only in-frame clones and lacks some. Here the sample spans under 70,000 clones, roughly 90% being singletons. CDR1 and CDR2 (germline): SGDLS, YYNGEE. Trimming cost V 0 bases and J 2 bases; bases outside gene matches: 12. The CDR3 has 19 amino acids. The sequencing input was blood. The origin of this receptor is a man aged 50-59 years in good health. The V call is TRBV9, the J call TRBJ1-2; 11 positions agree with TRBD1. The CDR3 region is CASSVELGTGGSGNYGYTF. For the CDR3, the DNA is TGTGCCAGCAGCGTAGAACTCGGGACAGGGGGATCGGGGAACTATGGCTACACCTTC.